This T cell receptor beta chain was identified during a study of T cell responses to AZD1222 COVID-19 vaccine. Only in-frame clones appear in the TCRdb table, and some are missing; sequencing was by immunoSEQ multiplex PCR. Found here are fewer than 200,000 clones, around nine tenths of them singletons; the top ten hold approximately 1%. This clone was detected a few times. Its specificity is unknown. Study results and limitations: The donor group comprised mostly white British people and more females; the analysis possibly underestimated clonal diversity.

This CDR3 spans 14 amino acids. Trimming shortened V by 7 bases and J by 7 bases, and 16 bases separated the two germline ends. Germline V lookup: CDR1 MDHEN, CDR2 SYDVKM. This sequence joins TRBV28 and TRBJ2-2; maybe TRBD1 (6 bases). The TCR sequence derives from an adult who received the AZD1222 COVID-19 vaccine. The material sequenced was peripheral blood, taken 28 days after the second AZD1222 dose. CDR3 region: CASTAQGTFGELFF. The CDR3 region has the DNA TGTGCCAGCACCGCCCAGGGGACGTTCGGGGAGCTGTTTTTT. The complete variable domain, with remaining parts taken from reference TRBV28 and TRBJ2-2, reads DVKVTQSSRYLVKRTGEKVFLECVQDMDHENMFWYRQDPGLGLRLIYFSYDVKMKEKGDIPEGYSVSREKKERFSLILESASTNQTSMYLCASTAQGTFGELFFGEGSRLTVL.